The T cell receptor beta chain under discussion was sequenced for a study of identical twins. This clonotype appeared many times. The CDR3 is 14 amino acids. Germline CDR1 reads SQVTM; CDR2 reads ANQGSEA. V shed 6 bases and J shed 0 bases, with 12 bases lying between them. TCRdb independently ran MiXCR on the 5' RACE reads; one entry per CDR3 protein. Among a few hundred thousand distinct CDR3 sequences listed, approximately 24% were seen once. These same records also appear under a second study, on T cells expressing NK-cell markers.

This chain joins TRBV29-1 and TRBJ1-5, with D perhaps TRBD1 (6 bases). The sequence was obtained from a woman younger than 30 in good health. Sequences were obtained from CD4+ T cells sorted from blood. The CDR3 DNA sequence: TGCAGCGTCAAAGGGGGAGGTAGCAATCAGCCCCAGCATTTT. This gives the protein CSVKGGGSNQPQHF. Full variable domain (missing parts from reference TRBV29-1 and TRBJ1-5): SAVISQKPSRDICQRGTSLTIQCQVDSQVTMMFWYRQQPGQSLTLIATANQGSEATYESGFVIDKFPISRPNLTFSTLTVSNMSPEDSSIYLCSVKGGGSNQPQHFGDGTRLSIL.